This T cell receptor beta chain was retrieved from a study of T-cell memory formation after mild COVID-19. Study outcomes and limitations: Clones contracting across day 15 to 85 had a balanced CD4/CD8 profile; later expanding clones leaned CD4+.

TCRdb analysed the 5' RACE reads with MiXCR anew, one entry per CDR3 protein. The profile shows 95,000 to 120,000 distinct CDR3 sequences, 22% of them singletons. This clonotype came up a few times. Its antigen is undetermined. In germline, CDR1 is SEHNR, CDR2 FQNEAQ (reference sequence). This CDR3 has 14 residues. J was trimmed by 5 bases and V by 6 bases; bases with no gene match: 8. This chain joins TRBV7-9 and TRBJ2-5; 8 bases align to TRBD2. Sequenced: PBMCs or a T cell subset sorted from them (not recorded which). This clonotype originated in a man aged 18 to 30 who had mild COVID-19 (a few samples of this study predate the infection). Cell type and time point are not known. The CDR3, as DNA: TGTGCCAGCAGATCAGTCGCTAGCGGGGAGACCCAGTACTTC. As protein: CASRSVASGETQYF. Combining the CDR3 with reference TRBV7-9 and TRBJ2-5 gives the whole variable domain DTGVSQNPRHKITKRGQNVTFRCDPISEHNRLYWYRQTLGQGPEFLTYFQNEAQLEKSRLLSDRFSAERPKGSFSTLEIQRTEQGDSAMYLCASRSVASGETQYFGPGTRLLVL.